This T cell receptor beta chain derives from a study of cytomegalovirus exposure and HLA in healthy donors. Study-level background: HLA-typed donors were the source of roughly 80 million unique TCRs held in an early data release. Of around 410 genotyped donors, roughly 81% grouped in the Caucasian-associated ancestry cluster. Study-level points and caveats: A list of 150 to 200 TCR beta chains associated with cytomegalovirus was given.

The V gene end was trimmed by 6 bases and the J gene end by 9 bases; junction bases not matched to a gene: 14. This CDR3 is built from 15 residues. PCR amplification relied on 60 Vbeta primers (plus 13 Jbeta primers). Using immunoSEQ multiplex PCR, the repertoire was profiled, and TCRdb retains in-frame clones only, with some absent. The sample records 100,000 or so clones, roughly four fifths being singletons. Comment on this clone: Its antigen is unknown.

The sample comprised PBMCs. The rearrangement joins TRBV23-1 to TRBJ2-1; 7 nucleotides align to TRBD1. Being an ORF, TRBV23-1 has a function that is uncertain. The sequence was obtained from a woman between 40 and 50 years old in good health and CMV-seropositive. The DNA of the CDR3 is TGCGCCAGCAGCCAAACTAAGACAGGGCTCTCTGAGCAGTTCTTC. Translated, it gives CASSQTKTGLSEQFF.